Below, 29 T cell receptor beta chains from the same sample are listed, as sequenced in a study of regulatory T cells in long-lasting Graves disease. Both iRepertoire HTBI primers and Arm-PCR of CDR3 regions were used to build the TCR beta libraries. TCRdb passed the multiplex PCR reads through MiXCR, listing each CDR3 protein once. Of a few hundred thousand distinct CDR3 sequences in the sample, approximately 13% were seen once. Time point denoted: newly diagnosed GD, antithyroid drugs for less than 3 months. After RNA was extracted from PBMCs, the TCR library was made from it. The same data also went into a second study, on T cells in Graves' hyperthyroidism and ophthalmopathy.

The sample consisted of peripheral blood mononuclear cells (PBMCs), taken at new diagnosis, from a patient treated with antithyroid drugs. Receptors originate from a young man with Graves disease.

This clonotype was recorded many times. The genes are TRBV30 and TRBJ1-1; 10 nucleotides line up with TRBD1. Germline CDR1 and CDR2: GTSNPN and SVGIG (reference sequence). V lost 7 bases, J lost 2 bases, and 4 bases stayed unmatched. This CDR3 region has 13 residues. CDR3 nucleotide sequence: TGTGCCTCATGGGACAGGGGAAACACTGAAGCTTTCTTT. It codes for CASWDRGNTEAFF. The full variable domain, rest sourced from reference TRBV30 and TRBJ1-1, is SQTIHQWPATLVQPVGSPLSLECTVEGTSNPNLYWYRQAAGRGLQLLFYSVGIGQISSEVPQNLSASRPQDRQFILSSKKLLLSDSGFYLCASWDRGNTEAFFGQGTRLTVV.

This clonotype turned up a few times. The CDR3 DNA reads as TGCAGTACGTTAGGACTCCAAAACACCGGGGAGCTGTTTTTT. Translated: CSTLGLQNTGELFF. The rearrangement uses TRBV20-1 and TRBJ2-2; a possible D gene is TRBD2 (5 bases). Germline CDR1 DFQATT, CDR2 SNEGSKA (reference sequence). The ends were cut back, 8 bases at V and 2 bases at J, with 15 bases in the middle. CDR3 length equals 14 residues.

This clonotype was detected a few times. V usage is TRBV10-1 and J usage is TRBJ2-5; TRBD2 agrees at 12 bases. Germline loops: CDR1 WNHNN, CDR2 SYGVQD (reference sequence). V lost 7 bases and J lost 6; bases outside the gene matches: 24. This CDR3 has 20 amino acids. The CDR3 protein is CASTPPGGLAGIHRGKTQYF. The CDR3 nucleotides are TGCGCCAGCACCCCACCCGGAGGACTAGCGGGAATTCATAGAGGGAAGACCCAGTACTTC.

This clonotype was seen more than once but under ten times. V usage is TRBV24-1 and J usage is TRBJ2-7; 8 bases agree with TRBD2. The CDR3 length is 16 residues. In germline, CDR1 is KGHDR, CDR2 SFDVKD. J gave up 3 bases and V 4 bases, and 10 bases lay outside the gene matches. Here the CDR3 DNA reads TGTGCCACCAGTGACCCCGGGACTAGTGGAAACTACGAGCAGTACTTC. This codes for CATSDPGTSGNYEQYF.

This clonotype has at least ten counts. The V gene is TRBV11-1, the J gene TRBJ2-7, with unresolved D. Deletions cut 6 bases from V and 2 bases from J, with 14 bases between. The CDR3 runs to 14 residues. CDR1 is SGHAT and CDR2 is FQDESV in the germline V gene (reference sequence). The CDR3, as DNA: TGTGCCAGCAGTTCTCTTGCTTCCCCCTACGAGCAGTACTTC. It translates to CASSSLASPYEQYF. Variable domain in full (rest from reference TRBV11-1 and TRBJ2-7): EAEVAQSPRYKITEKSQAVAFWCDPISGHATLYWYRQILGQGPELLVQFQDESVVDDSQLPKDRFSAERLKGVDSTLKIQPAELGDSAMYLCASSSLASPYEQYFGPGTRLTVT.

CDR3 DNA sequence: TGCGCCACCAATACAGGGGGCCGAGAGACCCAGTACTTC. It specifies CATNTGGRETQYF. The rearrangement uses TRBV5-1 and TRBJ2-5; 9 bases fit TRBD1. Germline CDR1 SGHRS, CDR2 YFSETQ. J lost 4 bases, V lost 9 bases, and 7 bases had no gene match. This CDR3 has 13 residues.

This clonotype was observed a handful of times. The chain has TRBV19 and TRBJ1-1; D not certain. Germline V gives CDR1 LNHDA, CDR2 SQIVND (reference sequence). This CDR3 comprises 14 residues. Trimming took off 2 bases at V and 1 base at J, with 8 bases between the two ends. The CDR3 protein is CASSISLTNTEAFF. The CDR3 DNA sequence: TGTGCCAGTAGTATAAGTTTGACGAACACTGAAGCTTTCTTT.

CDR3 loop: CASSLKFREGEGRNEQFF. CDR3 DNA sequence: TGTGCCAGCAGCTTAAAATTCCGAGAGGGGGAGGGCCGAAATGAGCAGTTCTTC. V and J are TRBV7-9 and TRBJ2-1, with D perhaps TRBD2 (7 bases). Trimming took off 2 bases at V and 7 bases at J, with 24 bases between the two ends. CDR1 is SEHNR, CDR2 FQNEAQ, per germline (reference sequence). CDR3 size: 18 residues. The entire variable domain, with the rest obtained from reference TRBV7-9 and TRBJ2-1, is as follows: DTGVSQNPRHKITKRGQNVTFRCDPISEHNRLYWYRQTLGQGPEFLTYFQNEAQLEKSRLLSDRFSAERPKGSFSTLEIQRTEQGDSAMYLCASSLKFREGEGRNEQFFGPGTRLTVL.

This clonotype was picked up many times. J is TRBJ2-7 and V is TRBV11-2, with a weak D call TRBD2 (6 bases). Germline loops: CDR1 SGHAT, CDR2 FQNNGV. CDR3 length equals 15 residues. Trimming removed 0 bases at V and 5 bases at J, with 14 bases between. CDR3 bases: TGTGCCAGCAGCTTAGATTCTTCGGGAGTGAACGAGCAGTACTTC. This codes for CASSLDSSGVNEQYF.

This clonotype was seen repeatedly, ten times or more. V and J are TRBV2 and TRBJ2-5, with D hard to call. Deletions cut 4 bases from V and 6 bases from J, with 12 bases between. The CDR3 runs 13 residues. Germline V CDR1 and CDR2: SNHLY, FYNNEI. As DNA, the CDR3 is TGTGCCAGCAGTGTCGAGGCTCTTAAGACCCAGTACTTC. This sequence encodes CASSVEALKTQYF.

In DNA, the CDR3 is TGCGCCAGCAGCCAAGCAGTGGCGATCGTAGGCTACGAGCAGTACTTC. Residues: CASSQAVAIVGYEQYF. The chain couples TRBV4-1 to TRBJ2-7; D gene ambiguous. Trimming left V 1 base short and J 3 bases short, with 16 bases between. The CDR3 spans 16 residues. Per germline, CDR1 MGHRA and CDR2 YSYEKL.

This clonotype was seen many times. V is TRBV5-1 and J is TRBJ2-1; D is undetermined. The CDR3 spans 16 residues. V was trimmed by 0 bases and J by 8 bases, leaving 18 bases between them. Germline-derived CDR1 and CDR2 are SGHRS and YFSETQ. In DNA form, the CDR3 reads TGCGCCAGCAGCTTGGTCCTAGTGGCTGGTTTCCATGAGCAGTTCTTC. Translated, it gives CASSLVLVAGFHEQFF.

Notes on this clonotype: A much bigger clone sits one base away, suggesting this may be a read error. The J gene is TRBJ1-2, the V gene TRBV10-3; 8 nucleotides line up with TRBD1. Per the germline V gene, CDR1 is ENHRY and CDR2 is SYGVKD. The V gene end was trimmed by 10 bases and the J gene end by 4 bases; junction bases not matched to a gene: 17. The CDR3 has 16 residues. CDR3 in amino acids: CATTSQGARGSYGYTF. The CDR3 bases are TGTGCCACAACCTCTCAGGGGGCGCGTGGTAGCTATGGCTACACCTTC.

This clonotype was observed a handful of times. V gene TRBV6-5 combines with J gene TRBJ2-2; D is unclear. V was shortened by 2 bases and J by 7 bases, with 5 bases between the two germline ends. The CDR3 loop spans 12 amino acids. In germline, CDR1 is MNHEY, CDR2 SVGAGI. The CDR3 nucleotides read TGTGCCAGCAGTTACAAGGACGGGGAGCTGTTTTTT. It codes for CASSYKDGELFF.

CDR3 sequence (DNA): TGTGCCAGCTCACCACCATCGGGGGGGGCACACAATGAGCAGTTCTTC. Protein: CASSPPSGGAHNEQFF. The chain has TRBV18 and TRBJ2-1; TRBD2 matches at 8 bases. The CDR3 extends over 16 amino acids. V gave up 0 bases and J gave up 5 bases; unmatched junction bases: 6. CDR1 and CDR2 (germline): KGHSH, LQKENI.

This clonotype has at least ten counts. The rearrangement links TRBV6-9 to TRBJ1-5, with D possibly being TRBD1 (6 bases). The CDR3 contains 15 residues. Germline values: CDR1 MNHGY, CDR2 SVAAGI. Trimming pared 2 bases from V and 2 bases from J, leaving 10 bases between. This CDR3 reads CASSYHREGNQPQHF. CDR3 DNA sequence: TGTGCCAGCAGTTATCACAGGGAGGGCAATCAGCCCCAGCATTTT.

This clonotype appeared many times. The chain is built from TRBV19 and TRBJ2-1; perhaps TRBD1 as D (6 bases). In germline, CDR1 is LNHDA, CDR2 SQIVND (reference sequence). The CDR3 contains 14 residues. Deletions cut 6 bases from V and 9 bases from J, with 18 bases between. DNA of the CDR3: TGTGCCAGTAGCCAAAGGGCAGGGGTCTTTGAGCAGTTCTTC. Translation gives CASSQRAGVFEQFF. Full variable domain (rest looked up from reference TRBV19 and TRBJ2-1): DGGITQSPKYLFRKEGQNVTLSCEQNLNHDAMYWYRQDPGQGLRLIYYSQIVNDFQKGDIAEGYSVSREKKESFPLTVTSAQKNPTAFYLCASSQRAGVFEQFFGPGTRLTVL.

This clonotype has ten or more counts. The chain uses TRBV2 and TRBJ2-5; TRBD1 matches at 9 bases. The CDR3 contains 13 residues. With V trimmed by 10 bases and J by 5 bases, 8 bases remained unmatched. The germline gives CDR1 SNHLY, CDR2 FYNNEI. The CDR3 loop reads CATHTGGYETQYF. The CDR3, as DNA: TGTGCCACCCACACAGGGGGCTACGAGACCCAGTACTTC.

This clonotype was counted ten times or more. The J gene is TRBJ2-5, the V gene TRBV2; 11 bases map to TRBD2. Germline CDR1 SNHLY, CDR2 FYNNEI. The junction had 3 bases not matched to a gene; V was cut back by 2 bases and J by 4 bases. This CDR3 has 15 residues. The CDR3 loop is CASSETSGSGETQYF. In DNA, the CDR3 is TGTGCCAGCAGTGAAACTAGCGGGAGTGGAGAGACCCAGTACTTC.

The rearrangement joins TRBV6-5 to TRBJ2-6; a weak D match, TRBD1 (5 bases). The germline CDR1 and CDR2 sequences are MNHEY and SVGAGI. The CDR3 runs to 15 residues. The V gene lost 2 bases and the J gene lost 0 bases, with 5 bases spanning the gap. The CDR3 loop reads CASSYQGSGANVLTF. CDR3 in DNA: TGTGCCAGCAGTTACCAGGGCTCTGGGGCCAACGTCCTGACTTTC.

There are a few counts of this clonotype. This could be a read error, since a much larger clone is one nucleotide away. The rearrangement links TRBV6-1 to TRBJ2-7; D not resolved. CDR3 length equals 13 residues. CDR1 and CDR2 from the germline V gene are MNHNS and SASEGT. Trimming left V 8 bases short and J 3 bases short, with 14 bases between. In DNA, the CDR3 is TGTGCCAGCGGCCCAGGATCCGGCTACGAGCAGTACTTC. It codes for CASGPGSGYEQYF.

This clonotype was observed many times. The CDR3 nucleotides are TGTGCCAGTAAGATGGGAGGGATCCATGGCTACACCTTC. Encoded protein: CASKMGGIHGYTF. V usage is TRBV19 and J usage is TRBJ1-2; D uncertain. The V end lost 7 bases, the J end lost 6 bases, and 15 bases lay between the germline ends. The CDR3 is 13 amino acids. CDR1 LNHDA and CDR2 SQIVND come from the germline V gene (reference sequence).

This clonotype came up a few times. This chain links TRBV20-1 with TRBJ1-4; 7 bases map to TRBD1. The CDR3 extends over 16 amino acids. Germline lookup yields CDR1 DFQATT and CDR2 SNEGSKA (reference sequence). After removal of 0 bases from V and 4 bases from J, the junction contained 8 bases not matched to a gene. This CDR3 reads CSARDGTGALNEKLFF. Written as DNA, the CDR3 is TGCAGTGCTAGAGATGGAACAGGGGCGCTTAATGAAAAACTGTTTTTT.

This clonotype was recorded at least ten times. The rearrangement links TRBV10-3 to TRBJ2-7; the match to TRBD2 covers 7 bases. The CDR3 contains 13 residues. From germline, CDR1 is ENHRY and CDR2 SYGVKD. Germline trimming cut 6 bases from V and 3 bases from J; bases unmatched to any gene: 5. CDR3: CAIRGGEHYEQYF. The CDR3 coding sequence is TGTGCCATCAGGGGGGGGGAACACTACGAGCAGTACTTC.

This clonotype was seen a handful of times. This may be a read error: a much more frequent sequence differs by one nucleotide. The rearrangement links TRBV6-1 to TRBJ2-7, with unresolved D. Deletions cut 6 bases from V and 2 bases from J, with 14 bases between. This CDR3 region has 14 residues. Germline assignment: CDR1 MNHNS and CDR2 SASEGT. The CDR3 DNA is TGTGCCAGCAGACCCAACGACGGGCCCTACGAGCAGTACTTC. Residues: CASRPNDGPYEQYF.

This clonotype was seen repeatedly, ten times or more. The chain has TRBV29-1 and TRBJ2-7; no reliable D call. Trimming stripped 6 bases from V and 9 bases from J, with 24 bases between. CDR3 length equals 14 residues. CDR1 and CDR2 (germline): SQVTM, ANQGSEA. CDR3 sequence reads: CSVRNTVLVGVQYF. The DNA of the CDR3 is TGCAGCGTGCGAAACACCGTGCTGGTTGGCGTGCAGTACTTC.

The V and J genes are TRBV19 and TRBJ2-1; 14 bases are shared with TRBD2. The CDR3 runs to 17 residues. V gave up 3 bases and J gave up 7 bases; unmatched junction bases: 8. Germline V gene data show CDR1 as LNHDA and CDR2 as SQIVND (reference sequence). The CDR3 nucleotides read TGTGCCAGTAGTATGGGCAGAGGACTAGCGGGAGGAAATGAGCAGTTCTTC. It codes for CASSMGRGLAGGNEQFF.

This clonotype turned up a few times. The V call is TRBV12-3 or TRBV12-4, the J call TRBJ2-5, with D perhaps matching TRBD1 (6 bases). CDR3 size: 14 residues. V gave up 5 bases and J gave up 3 bases, with 13 bases separating them. The CDR3 DNA reads TGTGCCAGCAGTACCAGGGGTTTGGAAGAGACCCAGTACTTC. This codes for CASSTRGLEETQYF.

Concerning this clonotype itself: It may be a read error: a sequence one base away is much more abundant. The V and J genes are TRBV20-1 and TRBJ2-7; D is perhaps TRBD2 (6 bases). V was shortened by 5 bases and J by 7 bases, with 24 bases between the two germline ends. The CDR3 has 15 amino acids. Germline-derived CDR1 and CDR2 are DFQATT and SNEGSKA (reference sequence). The CDR3 loop is CSASPSREIYNEQYF. CDR3 DNA sequence: TGCAGTGCTTCCCCCTCTCGGGAGATCTACAATGAGCAGTACTTC.